The 15 T cell receptor beta chains reported below all come from one sample, sequenced in a study of technical replicates of blood from a few donors. Assay: immunoSEQ multiplex PCR; the TCRdb copy retains only in-frame clones and omits some. The sample carries over 65,000 clones, nearly 95% recorded once. What was sequenced was T cells isolated from PBMCs. These receptor sequences come from a human donor in good health.

This clone has a single count. This sequence joins TRBV7-6 and TRBJ2-7; maybe TRBD2 (7 bases). The germline V gene encodes CDR1 SGHVS and CDR2 FNYEAQ. This CDR3 is 14 amino acids long. The ends were cut back, 3 bases at V and 4 bases at J, with 13 bases in the middle. The CDR3 reads CASSLRGGLYEQYF. In DNA form, the CDR3 reads TGTGCCAGCAGCTTGAGGGGGGGGCTGTACGAGCAGTACTTC.

The rearrangement links TRBV28 to TRBJ2-7; D call uncertain. The CDR3 consists of 11 residues. The germline V gene encodes CDR1 MDHEN and CDR2 SYDVKM. The ends were cut back, 6 bases at V and 5 bases at J, with 8 bases in the middle. The CDR3 sequence is CASREVDEQYF. CDR3 DNA sequence: TGTGCCAGCAGAGAGGTCGACGAGCAGTACTTC.

CDR3 nucleotide sequence: TGTGCCAGCGGCCTTGCGGGAGGTTGGGAGCAGTACTTC. Protein product: CASGLAGGWEQYF. The gene calls are TRBV28 and TRBJ2-7; 8 nucleotides agree with TRBD2. The ends lost 8 bases at V and 7 bases at J; junction bases unmatched: 10. The germline gives CDR1 MDHEN, CDR2 SYDVKM. The CDR3 loop spans 13 amino acids.

The J gene is TRBJ2-7, the V gene TRBV4-2; D perhaps matches TRBD2 (5 bases). Between the trimmed V and J ends, which lost 0 bases and 3 bases, there was a span of 15 bases. The CDR3 consists of 16 residues. Per the germline V gene, CDR1 is LGHNA and CDR2 is YNFKEQ. The CDR3 bases are TGTGCCAGCAGCCAAGAAGACTCGGCCCGGGGCTACGAGCAGTACTTC. Translation: CASSQEDSARGYEQYF.

CDR3 bases: TGCGCCAGCAGTTCTTCCAACAGGGGGGCCTACGAGCAGTACTTC. Protein: CASSSSNRGAYEQYF. The chain combines TRBV10-2 with TRBJ2-7, with 8 nucleotides matching TRBD1. This CDR3 has 15 amino acids. V dropped 5 bases and J dropped 2; count of bases not matched to a gene: 8. Germline V gene sequence: CDR1 WSHSY, CDR2 SAAADI.

The rearrangement uses TRBV13 and TRBJ1-6; TRBD1 might be the D (6 bases). The germline V and J ends were trimmed by 4 bases and 2 bases, with 12 bases remaining between them. The V gene's germline CDR1 is PRHDT and CDR2 FYEKMQ (reference sequence). CDR3 length equals 16 residues. The CDR3 protein is CASSSQGSTYNSPLHF. CDR3 DNA: TGTGCCAGCAGCTCACAGGGTTCAACCTATAATTCACCCCTCCACTTT. The whole variable domain, remainder taken from reference TRBV13 and TRBJ1-6, is AAGVIQSPRHLIKEKRETATLKCYPIPRHDTVYWYQQGPGQDPQFLISFYEKMQSDKGSIPDRFSAQQFSDYHSELNMSSLELGDSALYFCASSSQGSTYNSPLHFGNGTRLTVT.

This chain connects TRBV30 to TRBJ2-7; 15 bases line up with TRBD2. Looked up from germline, CDR1 is GTSNPN and CDR2 is SVGIG (reference sequence). V was clipped by 2 bases and J by 4 bases; unmatched bases: 12. This CDR3 region has 18 residues. CDR3 in DNA: TGTGCCTGGAGTAAGGGACTAGCGGGGGGCATGGGGGGATACGAGCAGTACTTC. Encoded protein: CAWSKGLAGGMGGYEQYF.

The CDR3 loop is CASNKKRLRATNYGYTF. The CDR3 DNA reads as TGTGCCAGCAATAAAAAAAGACTGAGGGCAACCAACTATGGCTACACCTTC. J is TRBJ1-2 and V is TRBV2; D gene ambiguous. Germline lookup yields CDR1 SNHLY and CDR2 FYNNEI. The CDR3 is made up of 17 amino acids. V gave up 7 bases and J gave up 2 bases, with 23 bases separating them.

This sequence joins TRBV9 and TRBJ2-1; TRBD1 matches 9 bases. This CDR3 comprises 16 residues. V shed 3 bases and J 5 bases; nucleotides not matched to a gene: 9. CDR1 and CDR2 (germline): SGDLS, YYNGEE. The CDR3 bases are TGTGCCAGCAGCGCCTCCTGGACAGGGGTTAACAATGAGCAGTTCTTC. Protein sequence: CASSASWTGVNNEQFF.

V gene TRBV5-1 combines with J gene TRBJ2-3, with 7 nucleotides matching TRBD2. J gave up 0 bases and V 1 base, and 5 bases lay outside the gene matches. CDR3 size: 16 residues. Germline-derived CDR1 and CDR2 are SGHRS and YFSETQ. CDR3 loop: CASSLRASGSTDTQYF. The CDR3, as DNA: TGCGCCAGCAGCTTGAGGGCTAGCGGTAGCACAGATACGCAGTATTTT.

The J gene is TRBJ2-7, the V gene TRBV6-5; D is perhaps TRBD2 (5 bases). This CDR3 spans 11 amino acids. Germline V gene data show CDR1 as MNHEY and CDR2 as SVGAGI. Trimming stripped 11 bases from V and 4 bases from J, with 12 bases between. The CDR3 region is CARRRSYEQYF. Written as DNA, the CDR3 is TGTGCCCGAAGGAGGTCTTACGAGCAGTACTTC.

The V call is TRBV29-1, the J call TRBJ2-3; possible D gene TRBD1, 5 bases. CDR3 length: 14 amino acids. The germline V gene encodes CDR1 SQVTM and CDR2 ANQGSEA. Between the trimmed V and J ends, which lost 4 bases and 2 bases, there was a span of 13 bases. Written as DNA, the CDR3 is TGCAGCGTTGCCGGCCAGGGATACACAGATACGCAGTATTTT. This codes for CSVAGQGYTDTQYF.

Points on this clone: The junction differs from germline at one of its ends, possibly a read error. V is TRBV4-2 and J is TRBJ2-7, with D maybe TRBD1 (5 bases). This CDR3 spans 15 amino acids. The germline V gene encodes CDR1 LGHNA and CDR2 YNFKEQ. CDR3: CASSQETTMWGYPTF. The CDR3 coding sequence is TGTGCCAGCAGCCAAGAGACGACGATGTGGGGCTACCCCACATTC.

About this clone itself: The same CDR3 can be traced to other DNA sequences in this sample. CDR3 nucleotides: TGCGCCAGCAGCGATGGACTAGCGGGAGAAGAGACCCAGTACTTC. It encodes CASSDGLAGEETQYF. The chain has TRBV5-1 and TRBJ2-5; 13 nucleotides agree with TRBD2. The CDR3 is made up of 15 amino acids. Looked up from germline, CDR1 is SGHRS and CDR2 is YFSETQ. V dropped 4 bases and J dropped 3; count of bases not matched to a gene: 3.

The J gene is TRBJ1-2, the V gene TRBV4-1, with 8 bases identical to TRBD1. The trim removed 6 bases at V and 4 bases at J, leaving 7 bases unmatched. The CDR3 length is 14 residues. Germline V gene lookup returns CDR1 MGHRA and CDR2 YSYEKL. This chain's CDR3 is CASRTQGAGYGYTF. CDR3 in DNA: TGCGCCAGCAGAACTCAGGGGGCCGGCTATGGCTACACCTTC.